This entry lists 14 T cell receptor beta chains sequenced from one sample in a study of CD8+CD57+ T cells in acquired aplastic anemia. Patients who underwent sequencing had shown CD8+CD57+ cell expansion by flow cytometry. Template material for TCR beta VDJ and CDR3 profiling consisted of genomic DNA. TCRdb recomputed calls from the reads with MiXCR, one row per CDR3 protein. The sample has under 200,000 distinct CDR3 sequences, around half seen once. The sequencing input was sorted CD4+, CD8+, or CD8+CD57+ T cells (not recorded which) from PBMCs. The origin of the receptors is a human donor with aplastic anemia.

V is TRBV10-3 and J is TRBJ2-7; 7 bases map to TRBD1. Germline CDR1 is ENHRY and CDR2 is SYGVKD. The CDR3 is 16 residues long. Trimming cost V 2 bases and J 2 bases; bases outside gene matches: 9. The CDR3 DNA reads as TGTGCCATCAGTGAGAAAGGACAGGTTAGGGCCTACGAGCAGTACTTC. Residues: CAISEKGQVRAYEQYF.

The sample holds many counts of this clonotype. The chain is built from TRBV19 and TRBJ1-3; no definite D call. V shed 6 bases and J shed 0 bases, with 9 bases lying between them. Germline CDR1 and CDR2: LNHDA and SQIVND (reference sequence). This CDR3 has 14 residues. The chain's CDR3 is CASRYSDSGNTIYF. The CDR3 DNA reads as TGTGCCAGTAGATACTCAGACTCTGGAAACACCATATATTTT.

The CDR3, as DNA: TGTGCCAGCAGCTTAGAGGGGACCAACGTCCTGACTTTC. It codes for CASSLEGTNVLTF. The chain recombines TRBV7-2 with TRBJ2-6, with a weak D call TRBD1 (5 bases). The CDR3 is made up of 13 amino acids. The V and J ends lost 1 base and 8 bases respectively, with 6 bases between them. CDR1 and CDR2 from the germline V gene are SGHTA and FQGNSA.

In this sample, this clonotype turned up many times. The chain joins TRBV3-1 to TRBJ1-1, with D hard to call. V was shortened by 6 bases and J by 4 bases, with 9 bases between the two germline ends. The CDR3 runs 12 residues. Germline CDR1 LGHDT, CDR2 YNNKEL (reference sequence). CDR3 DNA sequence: TGTGCCAGCAGAACAACCGGCACTGAAGCTTTCTTT. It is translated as CASRTTGTEAFF.

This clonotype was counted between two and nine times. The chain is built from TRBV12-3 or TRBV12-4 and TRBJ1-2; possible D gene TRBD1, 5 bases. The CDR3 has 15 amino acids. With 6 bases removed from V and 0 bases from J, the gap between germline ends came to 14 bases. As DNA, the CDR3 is TGTGCCAGCAGACCGGTAGGGGTCGCTAACTATGGCTACACCTTC. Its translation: CASRPVGVANYGYTF.

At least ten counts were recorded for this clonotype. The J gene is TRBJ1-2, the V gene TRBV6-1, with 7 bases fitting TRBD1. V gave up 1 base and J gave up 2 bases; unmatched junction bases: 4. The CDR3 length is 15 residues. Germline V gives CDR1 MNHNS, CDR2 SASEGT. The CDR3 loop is CASSEVLTGNYGYTF. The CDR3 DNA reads TGTGCCAGCAGTGAAGTCCTGACAGGGAACTATGGCTACACCTTC.

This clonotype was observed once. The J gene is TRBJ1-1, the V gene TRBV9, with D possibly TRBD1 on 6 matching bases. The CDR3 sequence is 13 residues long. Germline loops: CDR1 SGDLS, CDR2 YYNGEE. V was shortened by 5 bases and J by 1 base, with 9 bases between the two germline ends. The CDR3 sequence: CASRKTGNTEAFF. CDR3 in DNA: TGTGCCAGCAGGAAGACAGGGAACACTGAAGCTTTCTTT.

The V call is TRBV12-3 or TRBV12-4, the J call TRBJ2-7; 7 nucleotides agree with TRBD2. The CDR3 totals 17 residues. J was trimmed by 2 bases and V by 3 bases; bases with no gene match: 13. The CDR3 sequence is CASSLGAGVTAPYEQYF. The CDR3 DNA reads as TGTGCCAGCAGTTTGGGTGCGGGAGTGACGGCCCCCTACGAGCAGTACTTC.

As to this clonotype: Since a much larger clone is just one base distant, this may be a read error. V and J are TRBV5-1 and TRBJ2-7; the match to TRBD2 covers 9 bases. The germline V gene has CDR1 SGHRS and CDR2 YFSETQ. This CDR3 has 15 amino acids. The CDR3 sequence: CACSLGGLANYEQYF. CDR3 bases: TGCGCCTGCAGCTTAGGGGGACTAGCCAACTACGAGCAGTACTTC.

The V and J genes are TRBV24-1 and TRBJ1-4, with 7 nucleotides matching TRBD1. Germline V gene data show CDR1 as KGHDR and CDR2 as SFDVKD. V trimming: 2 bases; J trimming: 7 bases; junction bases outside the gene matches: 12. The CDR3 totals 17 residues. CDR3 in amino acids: CATSDYATGTVPEKLFF. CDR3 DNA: TGTGCCACCAGTGATTATGCTACCGGGACAGTGCCTGAAAAACTGTTTTTT.

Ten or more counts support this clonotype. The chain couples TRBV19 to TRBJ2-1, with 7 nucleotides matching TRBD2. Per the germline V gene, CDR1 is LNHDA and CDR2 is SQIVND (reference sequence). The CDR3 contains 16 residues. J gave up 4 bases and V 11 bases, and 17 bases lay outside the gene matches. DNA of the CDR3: TGTGCCTCTTATCCCAGTGGACTAGATCTTTACAATGAGCAGTTCTTC. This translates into CASYPSGLDLYNEQFF.

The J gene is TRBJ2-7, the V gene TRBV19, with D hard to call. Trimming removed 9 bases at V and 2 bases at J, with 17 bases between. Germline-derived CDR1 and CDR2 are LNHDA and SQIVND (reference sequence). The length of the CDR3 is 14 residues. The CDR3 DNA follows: TGTGCCAGCAGCTCCGGTATGGGCACCTACGAGCAGTACTTC. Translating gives CASSSGMGTYEQYF.

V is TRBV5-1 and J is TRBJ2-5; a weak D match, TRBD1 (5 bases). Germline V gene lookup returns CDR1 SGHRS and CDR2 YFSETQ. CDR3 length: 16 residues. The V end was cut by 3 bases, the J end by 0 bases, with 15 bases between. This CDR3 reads CASSYPTEVDQETQYF. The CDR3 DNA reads TGCGCCAGCAGCTATCCGACAGAGGTGGACCAAGAGACCCAGTACTTC. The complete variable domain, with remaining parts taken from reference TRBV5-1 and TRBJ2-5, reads KAGVTQTPRYLIKTRGQQVTLSCSPISGHRSVSWYQQTPGQGLQFLFEYFSETQRNKGNFPGRFSGRQFSNSRSEMNVSTLELGDSALYLCASSYPTEVDQETQYFGPGTRLLVL.

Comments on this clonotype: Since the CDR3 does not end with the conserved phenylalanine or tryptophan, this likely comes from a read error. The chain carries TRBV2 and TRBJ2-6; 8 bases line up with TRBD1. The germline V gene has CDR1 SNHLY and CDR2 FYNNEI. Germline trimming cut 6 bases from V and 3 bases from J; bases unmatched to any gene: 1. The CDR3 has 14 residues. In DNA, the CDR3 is TGTGCCAGCAGGACAGGGGTTGGGGCCAACGTCCTGACTGAC. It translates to CASRTGVGANVLTD.